This T cell receptor beta chain stems from a study of T cell responses to AZD1222 COVID-19 vaccine. General study points: Among the donors, most were white British and more were female, and clonal diversity was possibly underestimated. In all cases, repertoires were sampled only after the peak T cell response.

The CDR3 loop spans 16 amino acids. Trimming at V came to 1 base and at J to 5 bases, leaving 8 bases not matched to a gene. Germline V gives CDR1 SNHLY, CDR2 FYNNEI. On this clone itself: Its target is not known.

TCRdb's copy holds only in-frame clones and misses some; the assay was immunoSEQ multiplex PCR. The table records roughly 120,000 clones, around nine tenths of them present only once. Specimen: peripheral blood, collected 28 days after the second AZD1222 dose. The V gene is TRBV2, the J gene TRBJ1-5; 7 bases agree with TRBD1. The receptor's source is an adult who received the AZD1222 COVID-19 vaccine. The DNA of the CDR3 is TGTGCCAGCAGTGAAGTTCGGGGACAGATTTATCAGCCCCAGCATTTT. Translating gives CASSEVRGQIYQPQHF.